Each of the 2 T cell receptor beta chains below was sequenced from the same sample in a study of persistence of HIV-infected CD4 T cells. Stimulation used 10 ug/mL lysate from CMV-infected fibroblasts. CD40L/CD69 double-negative CD45RO-high memory CD4+ T cells were collected. Sequencing used immunoSEQ version 4 in survey mode. Only in-frame clones appear in the TCRdb table, and some are missing; sequencing was by immunoSEQ multiplex PCR. The sample lists roughly 30,000 clones; around 80% were seen once. No antigen has been identified for these receptors. The sequenced sample was CD4+ T cells sorted from PBMCs after roughly 18-hour stimulation, obtained from a patient who received antiretroviral therapy. These receptor sequences come from an adult woman with HIV who was CMV-seropositive.

This rearrangement joins TRBV29-1 to TRBJ2-1, with 12 bases fitting TRBD2. The CDR3 has 14 amino acids. With 7 bases clipped from V and 6 bases from J, the junction kept 7 bases outside the gene matches. Germline-derived CDR1 and CDR2 are SQVTM and ANQGSEA. In nucleotides, the CDR3 is TGCAGCGCCAATCTAGCGGGGGGGGCCAATGAGCAGTTCTTC. Translated, it gives CSANLAGGANEQFF.

The chain carries TRBV7-9 and TRBJ1-3; D is unresolved. Trimming removed 1 base from V and 3 bases from J, with 10 bases in between. The CDR3 totals 15 residues. CDR1 is SEHNR, CDR2 FQNEAQ, per germline (reference sequence). The DNA for the CDR3 is TGTGCCAGCAGCTTAGTCACGGGGTTTGGAAACACCATATATTTT. This sequence encodes CASSLVTGFGNTIYF. Complete variable domain (other parts from reference TRBV7-9 and TRBJ1-3): DTGVSQNPRHKITKRGQNVTFRCDPISEHNRLYWYRQTLGQGPEFLTYFQNEAQLEKSRLLSDRFSAERPKGSFSTLEIQRTEQGDSAMYLCASSLVTGFGNTIYFGEGSWLTVV.